A selection of T cell receptor beta chains follows, all from one sample in a study of cytomegalovirus exposure and HLA in healthy donors. Sequenced by immunoSEQ multiplex PCR; TCRdb stores in-frame clones only, minus some. The sample consists of about 330,000 clones, around 90% of them appearing once. Sequenced: PBMCs. Every receptor here comes from a woman in her thirties in good health and CMV-seropositive. Each CDR3 is given without its conserved first and last residue. The order of the fields is V gene, CDR3 length, CDR3 protein.

V: TRBV9
length: 16
CDR3: ASSSAGNSPKNTDTQY

V: TRBV6-5
length: 13
CDR3: ASSPTGGSYNEQF

V: TRBV29-1
length: 9
CDR3: SAFGREKLF

V: TRBV7-2
length: 14
CDR3: ASSAGGGASTDTQY

V: TRBV9
length: 14
CDR3: ASTPMGVPVNYGYT

V: TRBV27
length: 11
CDR3: ASSFGRHNEQF

V: TRBV7-2
length: 10
CDR3: ASSPYNGELF

V: TRBV10-1
length: 10
CDR3: ASKHLQETQY

V: TRBV30
length: 11
CDR3: AWSFRDTDTQY

V: TRBV7-3
length: 13
CDR3: ASSATRVGADTQY

V: TRBV11-2
length: 13
CDR3: ASSLQGAVTIEQY

V: TRBV30
length: 11
CDR3: ACGQGITETQY

V: TRBV27
length: 11
CDR3: ASRRTGNTEAF

V: TRBV5-4
length: 11
CDR3: ASSLVGAGGYT

V: TRBV5-6
length: 13
CDR3: ASSLRVSGSYEQY

V: TRBV7-8
length: 14
CDR3: ASSLGPRETNYGYT

V: TRBV27
length: 10
CDR3: ASSSFNQPQH

V: TRBV10-3
length: 13
CDR3: AISIAGGPRNEQF

V: TRBV19
length: 9
CDR3: ASSMGQSYT

V: TRBV4-1
length: 14
CDR3: ASSHTGTVNTGELF

V: TRBV5-1
length: 11
CDR3: ASSPLAAYEQY

V: TRBV7-9
length: 13
CDR3: ASSLVDSGRGTQY

V: TRBV4-3
length: 16
CDR3: ASSQGAISGAGTDTQY

V: TRBV28
length: 20
CDR3: ASSLSGTYFGVNSPLHLRVH

V: TRBV2
length: 13
CDR3: ASSVVGLATEEQF

V: TRBV6-1
length: 11
CDR3: ASREAAKNIQY

V: TRBV5-6
length: 13
CDR3: ASSSGLAGGQAQY

V: TRBV27
length: 13
CDR3: ASRPTDVSNQPQH

V: TRBV30
length: 9
CDR3: AWQETYEQY

V: TRBV27
length: 14
CDR3: ASSLHSGGEYNEQF

V: TRBV7-8
length: 10
CDR3: ASSPGPGEQY

V: TRBV11-3
length: 14
CDR3: ASSAPGTGGTGELF

V: TRBV6-1
length: 10
CDR3: ASTGTSYEQY

V: TRBV18
length: 13
CDR3: ASSQRGGRDNEQF

V: TRBV4-2
length: 14
CDR3: ASSQAYPGQVYGYT

V: TRBV29-1
length: 12
CDR3: SAGLAGGTWEQF

V: TRBV7-6
length: 14
CDR3: ASSLRAGTTDEKLF

V: TRBV29-1
length: 11
CDR3: SVARGDNQPQH

V: TRBV28
length: 9
CDR3: ATVGYNEQF

V: TRBV7-8
length: 19
CDR3: ASSLPEGLAGPASSYNEQF